What follows are 21 T cell receptor beta chains derived from one specimen sequenced in a study of shared clonotypes between healthy human individuals. Clones were read by immunoSEQ multiplex PCR, and TCRdb kept only the in-frame ones, dropping some. The sample has 1 million to 1.2 million clones, 70% to 80% seen once. The sequenced sample consisted of memory CD4+ T cells from PBMCs. Indicated subset: CD45RA-negative fraction. The receptors come from a man aged 18 to 29 in good health. Some clones in this sample may be carry-over from other donors' samples.

About this clone itself: The sample carries other DNA sequences with the same CDR3. The chain carries TRBV5-1 and TRBJ1-1, with a weak D call TRBD1 (5 bases). V was shortened by 3 bases and J by 1 base, with 10 bases between the two germline ends. The length of the CDR3 is 14 residues. Germline values: CDR1 SGHRS, CDR2 YFSETQ. In DNA, the CDR3 is TGCGCCAGCAGCTCCGGGGGGAGGAACACTGAAGCTTTCTTT. Translating gives CASSSGGRNTEAFF.

This clone was observed a handful of times. The V gene is TRBV6-1, the J gene TRBJ2-7; 9 nucleotides match TRBD1. V shed 6 bases, J shed 3 bases, and the junction held 9 bases outside the gene matches. The germline CDR1 and CDR2 sequences are MNHNS and SASEGT. CDR3 length equals 15 residues. The CDR3: CASRKGQGSGYEQYF. In nucleotides, the CDR3 is TGTGCCAGCAGGAAGGGACAGGGAAGTGGCTACGAGCAGTACTTC.

This chain uses TRBV7-2 with TRBJ2-2; D possibly matches TRBD1 or TRBD2 (6 bases each). Germline V gene lookup returns CDR1 SGHTA and CDR2 FQGNSA. V was cut by 2 bases and J by 1 base, with 11 bases left in between. This CDR3 has 16 residues. The CDR3 DNA is TGTGCCAGCAGCTTATTCGGGGGCGAGAACACCGGGGAGCTGTTTTTT. It translates to CASSLFGGENTGELFF.

This chain joins TRBV14 and TRBJ2-2; D may be TRBD1 (5 bases). V was cut by 0 bases and J by 4 bases, with 9 bases left in between. Germline V CDR1 and CDR2: SGHDN, FVKESK. The CDR3 sequence is 15 residues long. This CDR3 is CASSQDRVVTGELFF. The CDR3 DNA reads as TGTGCCAGCAGCCAAGACAGGGTCGTCACCGGGGAGCTGTTTTTT.

The chain joins TRBV7-2 to TRBJ1-5; D is unclear. CDR1 and CDR2 (germline): SGHTA, FQGNSA. The CDR3 has 18 amino acids. Trimming stripped 4 bases from V and 2 bases from J, with 21 bases between. This chain's CDR3 is CASSSRWREGAGNQPQHF. In DNA, the CDR3 is TGTGCCAGCAGCTCCCGATGGAGGGAGGGAGCGGGCAATCAGCCCCAGCATTTT.

The chain joins TRBV6-5 to TRBJ2-5, with D perhaps given as TRBD1 or TRBD2 (5 bases each). The CDR3 extends over 15 amino acids. The germline V gene encodes CDR1 MNHEY and CDR2 SVGAGI. Trimming shortened V by 2 bases and J by 5 bases, and 15 bases separated the two germline ends. Written as DNA, the CDR3 is TGTGCCAGCAGTTACCTTGGGACGCCTGAGGAGACCCAGTACTTC. It codes for CASSYLGTPEETQYF.

CDR3 residues: CASSPLAGGVYEQFF. In nucleotides, the CDR3 is TGTGCCAGCTCACCCCTAGCGGGAGGAGTCTATGAGCAGTTCTTC. The rearrangement uses TRBV18 and TRBJ2-1; 11 bases line up with TRBD2. The CDR3 has 15 amino acids. V was pared by 3 bases and J by 8 bases, with 6 bases of the junction left unmatched. Per the germline V gene, CDR1 is KGHSH and CDR2 is LQKENI.

This clone was counted a few times. This chain joins TRBV30 and TRBJ1-2; TRBD1 matches 7 bases. The V and J ends lost 3 bases and 4 bases, in that order; junction bases with no gene match: 5. Germline values: CDR1 GTSNPN, CDR2 SVGIG (reference sequence). CDR3 length equals 13 residues. The CDR3 DNA is TGTGCCTGGAGGCATACAGGGGTCTATGGCTACACCTTC. Its translation is CAWRHTGVYGYTF.

The sample holds one count of this clone. The chain recombines TRBV5-6 with TRBJ2-1; D unclear. V shed 0 bases and J shed 5 bases, with 9 bases lying between them. The CDR3 is made up of 14 amino acids. Germline loops: CDR1 SGHDT, CDR2 YYEEEE. The chain's CDR3 is CASSLADRDNEQFF. The CDR3 DNA reads as TGTGCCAGCAGCTTGGCCGATAGGGACAATGAGCAGTTCTTC.

This rearrangement joins TRBV4-1 to TRBJ2-7; the match to TRBD1 covers 8 bases. Germline V lookup: CDR1 MGHRA, CDR2 YSYEKL. V was clipped by 0 bases and J by 1 base; unmatched bases: 8. The CDR3 length is 17 residues. CDR3 DNA: TGCGCCAGCAGCCAAGATCTTGCCAGGGGGCGGTCCTACGAGCAGTACTTC. Translating it yields CASSQDLARGRSYEQYF.

The chain combines TRBV7-9 with TRBJ2-7; D could derive from TRBD1 or TRBD2 (5 bases each). Trimming stripped 5 bases from V and 7 bases from J, with 21 bases between. The length of the CDR3 is 15 residues. CDR1 and CDR2 from the germline V gene are SEHNR and FQNEAQ (reference sequence). The CDR3 protein is CASSSTGTLLGEQYF. The DNA for the CDR3 is TGTGCCAGCAGCAGCACCGGGACCCTCTTAGGGGAGCAGTACTTC. Looking up the rest from reference TRBV7-9 and TRBJ2-7 gives the full variable domain: DTGVSQNPRHKITKRGQNVTFRCDPISEHNRLYWYRQTLGQGPEFLTYFQNEAQLEKSRLLSDRFSAERPKGSFSTLEIQRTEQGDSAMYLCASSSTGTLLGEQYFGPGTRLTVT.

The rearrangement links TRBV19 to TRBJ2-5; D ambiguous. Deletions cut 8 bases from V and 1 base from J, with 17 bases between. The germline V gene encodes CDR1 LNHDA and CDR2 SQIVND (reference sequence). CDR3 length: 15 amino acids. CDR3 in amino acids: CASGWGAARQETQYF. The CDR3 DNA sequence: TGTGCCAGTGGATGGGGTGCAGCGCGCCAAGAGACCCAGTACTTC.

The chain uses TRBV29-1 and TRBJ2-1, with 9 positions matching TRBD2. CDR1 SQVTM and CDR2 ANQGSEA come from the germline V gene. This CDR3 has 14 amino acids. V gave up 4 bases and J gave up 8 bases; unmatched junction bases: 9. The DNA of the CDR3 is TGCAGCGTTGGGCCTAGCGGGATCGGTTATGAGCAGTTCTTC. Amino acid sequence: CSVGPSGIGYEQFF.

This clone was detected only once. The rearrangement uses TRBV30 and TRBJ2-7; D is perhaps TRBD2 (7 bases). V lost 3 bases and J lost 6, with 12 bases in between. Germline V gene lookup returns CDR1 GTSNPN and CDR2 SVGIG (reference sequence). This CDR3 has 12 residues. DNA for the CDR3: TGTGCCTGGAGAAGGGGGGGCCTCGAGCAGTACTTC. Translated: CAWRRGGLEQYF.

The J gene is TRBJ2-7, the V gene TRBV5-4; 8 nucleotides agree with TRBD2. Germline V gene lookup returns CDR1 SGHNT and CDR2 YYREEE (reference sequence). CDR3 length: 15 amino acids. The ends lost 4 bases at V and 6 bases at J; junction bases unmatched: 12. CDR3 in amino acids: CASSPPGGGRFEQYF. CDR3 in DNA: TGTGCCAGCAGCCCCCCGGGGGGCGGGAGGTTCGAGCAGTACTTC.

The V call is TRBV6-5, the J call TRBJ2-1; D ambiguous. Trimming pared 4 bases from V and 9 bases from J, leaving 7 bases between. The CDR3 has 11 amino acids. Germline V lookup: CDR1 MNHEY, CDR2 SVGAGI. CDR3 sequence reads: CASSSSVEQFF. CDR3 bases: TGTGCCAGCAGTTCCAGCGTTGAGCAGTTCTTC.

This clone came up a few times. The chain recombines TRBV2 with TRBJ2-5; TRBD1 might be the D (6 bases). Germline assignment: CDR1 SNHLY and CDR2 FYNNEI. The CDR3 totals 14 residues. Trimming removed 4 bases from V and 5 bases from J, with 14 bases in between. CDR3 coding DNA: TGTGCCAGCAGTGTCCAGGGGACCCACGAGACCCAGTACTTC. It encodes CASSVQGTHETQYF.

The chain combines TRBV7-9 with TRBJ1-2; D is undetermined. The CDR3 has 16 amino acids. Germline CDR1 SEHNR, CDR2 FQNEAQ (reference sequence). The germline V and J ends were trimmed by 4 bases and 0 bases, with 15 bases remaining between them. CDR3 bases: TGTGCCAGCAGCTCGGGTTTTGTCAGTACTAACTATGGCTACACCTTC. Translated: CASSSGFVSTNYGYTF.

The chain recombines TRBV7-3 with TRBJ2-3; weak D call: TRBD2 (6 bases). V was pared by 9 bases and J by 2 bases, with 18 bases between. This CDR3 has 15 residues. CDR1 and CDR2 (germline): SGHTA, FQGTGA. This chain's CDR3 is CASRGKGLDTDTQYF. CDR3 coding DNA: TGTGCCAGTAGGGGCAAGGGACTCGACACAGATACGCAGTATTTT.

This chain links TRBV21-1 with TRBJ2-7; the table gives TRBD1 as D, unverified against the DNA. TRBV21-1 is classified as a pseudogene. The CDR3 spans 14 residues. The CDR3 DNA is TGTGCCAGCAGCCCCCCGGGACAGACCTACGAGCAGTACTTC. As protein: CASSPPGQTYEQYF.

The genes are TRBV7-2 and TRBJ1-2; tentatively, D is TRBD1 (5 bases). With 3 bases removed from V and 2 bases from J, the gap between germline ends came to 7 bases. The germline V gene has CDR1 SGHTA and CDR2 FQGNSA. The CDR3 runs to 13 residues. CDR3 sequence: CASSFPGNYGYTF. CDR3 nucleotides: TGTGCCAGCAGCTTTCCAGGGAACTATGGCTACACCTTC.